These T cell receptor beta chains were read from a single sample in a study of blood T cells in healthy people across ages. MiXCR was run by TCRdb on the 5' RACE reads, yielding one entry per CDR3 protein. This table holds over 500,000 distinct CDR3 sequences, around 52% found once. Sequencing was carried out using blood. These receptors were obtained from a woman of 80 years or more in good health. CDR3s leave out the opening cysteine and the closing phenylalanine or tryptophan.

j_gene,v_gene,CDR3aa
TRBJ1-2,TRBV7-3,ASSSSGTGGLDYGYT
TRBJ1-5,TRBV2,ASKGQSNQPQH
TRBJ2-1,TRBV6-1,ASTTLLASNEQF
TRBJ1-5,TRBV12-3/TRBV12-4,ASSRRMGNQPQH
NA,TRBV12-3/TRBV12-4,ASSHHAVYYEQY
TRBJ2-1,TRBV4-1,ASSHGQGGMWGGKGNEQF
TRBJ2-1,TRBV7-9,ASSLEWLRRDEQF
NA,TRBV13,ASSLWGRDNIQY
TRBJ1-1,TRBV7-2,ASSPGQVRGTEAF
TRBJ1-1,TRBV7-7,ASSLATSGTQNTEAF